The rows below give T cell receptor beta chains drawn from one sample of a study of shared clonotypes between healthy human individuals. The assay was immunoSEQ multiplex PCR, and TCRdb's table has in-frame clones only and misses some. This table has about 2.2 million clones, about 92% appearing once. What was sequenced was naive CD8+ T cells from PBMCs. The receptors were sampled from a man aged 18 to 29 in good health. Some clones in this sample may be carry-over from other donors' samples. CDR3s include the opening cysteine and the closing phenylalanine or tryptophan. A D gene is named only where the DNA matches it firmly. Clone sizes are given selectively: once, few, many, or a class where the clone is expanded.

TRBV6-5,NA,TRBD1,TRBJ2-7,CASSSTGANEQYF,TGTGCCAGCAGTTCGACAGGGGCGAACGAGCAGTACTTC
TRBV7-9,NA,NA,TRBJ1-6,CASSLPRGNLHF,TGTGCCAGCAGCTTACCCCGGGGAAACCTCCACTTT
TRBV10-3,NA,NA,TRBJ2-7,CAISGSKGAEQYF,TGTGCCATCAGTGGTAGTAAGGGCGCCGAGCAGTACTTC
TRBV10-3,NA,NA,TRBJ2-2,CAISATGTGELFF,TGTGCCATCAGTGCCACAGGGACCGGGGAGCTGTTTTTT
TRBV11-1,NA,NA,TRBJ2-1,CASSLSQGWDEQFF,TGTGCCAGCAGCTTAAGCCAGGGGTGGGATGAGCAGTTCTTC
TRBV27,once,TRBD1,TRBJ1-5,CASSLGGTGDYVNQPQHF,TGTGCCAGCAGTTTGGGTGGGACAGGGGATTATGTCAATCAGCCCCAGCATTTT
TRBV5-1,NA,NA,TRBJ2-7,CASSLDLGGYEQYF,TGCGCCAGCAGCTTGGACTTGGGGGGCTACGAGCAGTACTTC
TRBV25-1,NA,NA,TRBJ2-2,CASSDRAGELFF,TGTGCCAGCAGTGATCGCGCAGGGGAGCTGTTTTTT
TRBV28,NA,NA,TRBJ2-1,CASSFRWRASYNEQFF,TGTGCCAGCAGTTTTAGGTGGCGGGCCTCCTACAATGAGCAGTTCTTC
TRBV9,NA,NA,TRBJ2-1,CASSVAGTIYNEQFF,TGTGCCAGCAGCGTGGCGGGCACAATTTACAATGAGCAGTTCTTC
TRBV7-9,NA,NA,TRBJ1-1,CASRGDGMAEAFF,TGTGCCAGCAGGGGGGACGGCATGGCTGAAGCTTTCTTT
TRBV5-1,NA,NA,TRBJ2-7,CASSLVGGTYEQYF,TGCGCCAGCAGCTTGGTAGGAGGAACCTACGAGCAGTACTTC
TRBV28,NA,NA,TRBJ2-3,CASSLMGADTQYF,TGTGCCAGCAGTTTGATGGGGGCAGATACGCAGTATTTT
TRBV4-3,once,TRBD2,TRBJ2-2,CASSPYWTAGESGELFF,TGCGCCAGCAGCCCATACTGGACAGCGGGAGAAAGCGGGGAGCTGTTTTTT
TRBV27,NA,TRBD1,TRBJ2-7,CASSRDRGFYEQYF,TGTGCCAGCAGCAGGGACAGGGGGTTCTACGAGCAGTACTTC
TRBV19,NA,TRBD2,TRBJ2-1,CASSTLAGGWNEQFF,TGTGCCAGTAGTACCCTAGCGGGAGGCTGGAATGAGCAGTTCTTC
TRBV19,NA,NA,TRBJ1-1,CASSIAGIEAFF,TGTGCCAGTAGTATAGCAGGGATTGAAGCTTTCTTT
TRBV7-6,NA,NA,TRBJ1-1,CASNLTELNTEAFF,TGTGCCAGCAACTTAACAGAGTTGAACACTGAAGCTTTCTTT
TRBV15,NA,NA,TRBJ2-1,CATSTLRSGDEQFF,TGTGCCACCAGCACCCTAAGGAGTGGGGACGAGCAGTTCTTC
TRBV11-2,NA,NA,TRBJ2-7,CASSLSGRIIYEQYF,TGTGCCAGCAGCTTATCGGGACGGATAATATACGAGCAGTACTTC
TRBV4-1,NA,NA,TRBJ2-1,CASSQVQGGINEQFF,TGCGCCAGCAGCCAAGTCCAGGGGGGGATTAATGAGCAGTTCTTC
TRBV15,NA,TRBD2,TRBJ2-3,CATSSGTSGTDTQYF,TGTGCCACCAGCAGTGGGACTAGCGGAACAGATACGCAGTATTTT
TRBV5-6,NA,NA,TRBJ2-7,CASSPTGRTYEQYF,TGTGCCAGCAGCCCGACAGGGAGGACCTACGAGCAGTACTTC
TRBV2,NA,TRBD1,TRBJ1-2,CASSERPGQGLDGYTF,TGTGCCAGCAGTGAAAGGCCGGGACAGGGATTGGATGGCTACACCTTC
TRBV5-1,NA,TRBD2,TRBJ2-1,CASSFTSGNYNEQFF,TGCGCCAGCAGCTTTACTAGCGGGAACTACAATGAGCAGTTCTTC
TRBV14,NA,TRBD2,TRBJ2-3,CASSQLAGWGGTDTQYF,TGTGCCAGCAGCCAACTAGCGGGTTGGGGAGGCACAGATACGCAGTATTTT
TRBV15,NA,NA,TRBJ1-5,CATSRGVLGGQPQHF,TGTGCCACCAGCAGAGGCGTATTGGGGGGACAGCCCCAGCATTTT
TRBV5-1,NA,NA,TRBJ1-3,CASSFDRGSGNTIYF,TGCGCCAGCAGTTTCGACAGAGGCTCTGGAAACACCATATATTTT
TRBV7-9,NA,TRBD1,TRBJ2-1,CASSLNKRTGGGNEQFF,TGTGCCAGCAGCTTAAATAAAAGGACAGGGGGCGGGAATGAGCAGTTCTTC
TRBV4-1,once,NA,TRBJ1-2,CASSQDPGRGYGYTF,TGCGCCAGCAGCCAAGATCCAGGGAGGGGCTATGGCTACACCTTC
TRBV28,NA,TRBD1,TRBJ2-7,CASSPSRGRYEQYF,TGTGCCAGCAGTCCCTCCAGGGGGCGGTACGAGCAGTACTTC
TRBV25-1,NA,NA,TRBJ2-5,CASSESRGLAYQETQYF,TGTGCCAGCAGTGAATCTCGGGGGCTAGCGTACCAAGAGACCCAGTACTTC
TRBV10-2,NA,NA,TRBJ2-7,CASSDQGRTSYEQYF,TGCGCCAGCAGTGACCAGGGCCGCACGTCCTACGAGCAGTACTTC
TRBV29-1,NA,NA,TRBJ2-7,CSVQPGTWGSYEQYF,TGCAGCGTACAACCTGGAACGTGGGGGTCCTACGAGCAGTACTTC
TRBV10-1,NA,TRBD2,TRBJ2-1,CASSDRGLAGYNEQFF,TGCGCCAGCAGTGACCGGGGACTAGCGGGATACAATGAGCAGTTCTTC
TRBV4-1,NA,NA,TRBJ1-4,CASSHKTTNEKLFF,TGCGCCAGCAGCCATAAGACAACTAATGAAAAACTGTTTTTT
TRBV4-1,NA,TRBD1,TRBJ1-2,CASSQRTGVYGYTF,TGCGCCAGCAGCCAGCGGACAGGGGTCTATGGCTACACCTTC
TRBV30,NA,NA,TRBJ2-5,CAWRGWRETQYF,TGTGCCTGGAGAGGGTGGCGAGAGACCCAGTACTTC
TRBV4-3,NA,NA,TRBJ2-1,CASSQEDLLGDEQFF,TGCGCCAGCAGCCAAGAAGATTTGCTAGGGGATGAGCAGTTCTTC
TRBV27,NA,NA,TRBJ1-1,CASRDLRGGTEAFF,TGTGCCAGCAGGGACCTTAGAGGGGGCACTGAAGCTTTCTTT
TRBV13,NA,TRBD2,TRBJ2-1,CASSLGLAGNEQFF,TGTGCCAGCAGCTTAGGGCTAGCGGGGAATGAGCAGTTCTTC
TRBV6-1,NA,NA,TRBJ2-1,CASSEDPLPRMEFF,TGTGCCAGCAGTGAGGATCCTTTGCCCCGGATGGAGTTCTTC
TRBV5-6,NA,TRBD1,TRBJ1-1,CASSETGGATEAFF,TGTGCCAGCAGCGAGACAGGGGGCGCGACTGAAGCTTTCTTT
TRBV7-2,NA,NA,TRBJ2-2,CASRPWRGNTGELFF,TGTGCCAGCAGGCCCTGGAGGGGTAACACCGGGGAGCTGTTTTTT
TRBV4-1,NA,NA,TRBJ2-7,CASSQGGGSYEQYF,TGCGCCAGCAGCCAAGGGGGAGGCTCCTACGAGCAGTACTTC
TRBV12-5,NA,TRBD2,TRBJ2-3,CASGLVNPGRESTQYF,TGTGCTAGTGGTTTGGTTAACCCCGGGAGGGAGTCGACGCAGTATTTT